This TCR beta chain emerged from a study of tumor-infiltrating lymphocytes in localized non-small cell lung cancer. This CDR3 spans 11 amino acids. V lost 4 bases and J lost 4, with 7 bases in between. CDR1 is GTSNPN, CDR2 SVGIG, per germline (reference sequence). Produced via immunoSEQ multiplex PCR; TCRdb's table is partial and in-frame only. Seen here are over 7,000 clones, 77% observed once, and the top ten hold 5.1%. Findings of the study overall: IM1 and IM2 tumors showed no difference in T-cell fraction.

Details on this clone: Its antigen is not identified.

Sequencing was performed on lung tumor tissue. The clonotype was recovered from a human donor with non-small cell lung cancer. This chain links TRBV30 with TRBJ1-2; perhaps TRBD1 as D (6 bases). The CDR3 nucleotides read TGTGCCTGGAACAGGGTCTATGGCTACACCTTC. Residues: CAWNRVYGYTF.